This T cell receptor (beta chain) was identified in a study of Ad26.COV2.S vaccination and SARS-CoV-2 variants. In the case of this clone: Its antigen is not identified.

CDR3 size: 17 residues. Germline lookup yields CDR1 SEHNR and CDR2 FQNEAQ (reference sequence). The V and J ends lost 2 bases and 7 bases, in that order; junction bases with no gene match: 5. Assay: immunoSEQ multiplex PCR; the TCRdb copy retains only in-frame clones and omits some. Of hundreds of thousands of clones in the sample, more than 70% were seen once. Findings of the study overall: While placebo recipients had lower spike-specific TCR breadth, vaccine recipients had more.

This sample's treatment: 19 received Ad26.COV2.S at low or high dose, single or two shots; 5 received placebo; per-sample allocation not given. The investigators took samples on day 63 after the first vaccine or placebo injection. The sequence was obtained from a person aged 18-65 years who received the Ad26.COV2.S COVID-19 vaccine or a placebo. The sequenced sample was peripheral blood, obtained in a trial of Ad26.COV2.S vaccine versus placebo. This chain links TRBV7-9 with TRBJ2-1, with 16 bases aligning to TRBD2. The CDR3 sequence is CASSLRGLAGGPNEQFF. The CDR3 coding sequence is TGTGCCAGCAGCTTAAGGGGACTAGCGGGAGGGCCAAATGAGCAGTTCTTC.